Following are 14 T cell receptor beta chains from one sample sequenced in a study of blood T cell repertoires in COVID-19. The assay was immunoSEQ multiplex PCR, and TCRdb's table has in-frame clones only and misses some. The sample contains 300,000 to 400,000 clones, approximately 88% of which appear only once. The specimen was PBMCs or T cells enriched from blood (not recorded which). These receptor sequences come from a woman in her twenties or thirties with acute COVID-19.

The chain has TRBV18 and TRBJ2-1; D may be TRBD1 (5 bases). From germline, CDR1 is KGHSH and CDR2 LQKENI. The CDR3 runs 20 residues. V was clipped by 5 bases and J by 0 bases, with 26 bases between them. The CDR3 sequence: CASSSNLLTAQLSSYNEQFF. DNA for the CDR3: TGTGCCAGCTCATCAAACCTCCTGACAGCCCAACTAAGCTCCTACAATGAGCAGTTCTTC.

Remarks on this clone: The sample contains more than one DNA sequence encoding this CDR3. This chain links TRBV5-1 with TRBJ2-7; a possible D gene is TRBD2 (6 bases). This CDR3 has 13 residues. V lost 4 bases and J lost 2, with 10 bases in between. Germline V gives CDR1 SGHRS, CDR2 YFSETQ. The CDR3 nucleotides are TGCGCCAGCAGCCTTGGGGAGGCCTACGAGCAGTACTTC. Amino acid sequence: CASSLGEAYEQYF.

The rearrangement joins TRBV7-2 to TRBJ2-7; a weak D match, TRBD1 (6 bases). The germline V and J ends were trimmed by 7 bases and 1 base, with 17 bases remaining between them. CDR1 SGHTA and CDR2 FQGNSA come from the germline V gene. The CDR3 consists of 15 residues. The CDR3 DNA reads as TGTGCCAGCACCCGTCCCTCAGGGGCATCCTACGAGCAGTACTTC. As protein: CASTRPSGASYEQYF.

This sequence joins TRBV7-2 and TRBJ2-7, with TRBD2 matching over 7 bases. The CDR3 has 12 residues. In germline, CDR1 is SGHTA, CDR2 FQGNSA. V dropped 5 bases and J dropped 12; count of bases not matched to a gene: 10. DNA for the CDR3: TGTGCCAGCAGCCATCGTGGGGAGGGGCGGTACTTC. Its protein is CASSHRGEGRYF.

The chain links TRBV13 to TRBJ1-5; the D gene is possibly TRBD1 (6 bases). Germline CDR1 is PRHDT and CDR2 is FYEKMQ (reference sequence). V dropped 6 bases and J dropped 11 bases, with 11 bases sitting between them. CDR3 size: 11 residues. The CDR3 here is CASRNRATQHF. Here the CDR3 DNA reads TGTGCCAGCAGGAACAGGGCGACCCAGCATTTT.

In its sample, this clone ranks as medium-sized. V is TRBV19 and J is TRBJ2-1; TRBD1 matches at 8 bases. This CDR3 has 15 residues. J lost 5 bases, V lost 4 bases, and 7 bases had no gene match. The germline V gene encodes CDR1 LNHDA and CDR2 SQIVND (reference sequence). CDR3: CASSSRDRFDNEQFF. CDR3 sequence (DNA): TGTGCCAGTAGTAGCCGGGACAGGTTCGACAATGAGCAGTTCTTC.

The chain carries TRBV12-5 and TRBJ2-7, with 7 bases matching TRBD1. From germline, CDR1 is LGHNT and CDR2 FRNRAP. Trimming took 4 bases from V and 0 from J; bases not matched to a gene: 9. This CDR3 contains 16 residues. The CDR3 region is CASGYSTGTSSYEQYF. The CDR3 bases are TGTGCTAGTGGTTACTCGACAGGGACCTCCTCCTACGAGCAGTACTTC.

The chain couples TRBV7-2 to TRBJ1-3; possibly TRBD1 for D (5 bases). V lost 3 bases to trimming and J lost 4 bases, with 16 bases between them. Germline CDR1 SGHTA, CDR2 FQGNSA. CDR3 length equals 16 residues. CDR3 DNA: TGTGCCAGCAGCTTCCTTACGGGGGGTTCGGGAAACACCATATATTTT. Its translation is CASSFLTGGSGNTIYF.

This chain links TRBV5-8 with TRBJ2-1; no firm D call. Trimming left V 4 bases short and J 0 bases short, with 14 bases between. Germline V gene lookup returns CDR1 SGHTS and CDR2 YDEGEE. This CDR3 has 16 amino acids. Here the CDR3 reads CASSLFEDFSYNEQFF. CDR3 nucleotides: TGTGCCAGCAGCCTGTTCGAGGATTTCTCCTACAATGAGCAGTTCTTC.

The chain employs TRBV6-1 and TRBJ2-7; D call uncertain. The CDR3 has 12 amino acids. Looked up from germline, CDR1 is MNHNS and CDR2 is SASEGT. Trimming took off 2 bases at V and 4 bases at J, with 6 bases between the two ends. The CDR3, as DNA: TGTGCCAGCAGTGAAACTCAATACGAGCAGTACTTC. Its translation is CASSETQYEQYF.

The J gene is TRBJ1-4, the V gene TRBV24-1; D perhaps matches TRBD1 (6 bases). The CDR3 is made up of 14 amino acids. Germline CDR1 reads KGHDR; CDR2 reads SFDVKD. V was trimmed by 3 bases and J by 4 bases, leaving 8 bases between them. CDR3 nucleotide sequence: TGTGCCACCAGTGATGGGGACATTAATGAAAAACTGTTTTTT. Translating it yields CATSDGDINEKLFF.

The table lists this clone with a count of one. The V gene is TRBV19, the J gene TRBJ1-6; D gene ambiguous. Trimming took off 10 bases at V and 5 bases at J, with 15 bases between the two ends. The germline CDR1 and CDR2 sequences are LNHDA and SQIVND (reference sequence). CDR3 length equals 14 residues. CDR3 sequence: CATSWRADNSPLHF. As DNA, the CDR3 is TGTGCCACCAGTTGGAGAGCGGATAATTCACCCCTCCACTTT.

The chain couples TRBV24-1 to TRBJ2-3; D is possibly TRBD2 (7 bases). CDR1 KGHDR and CDR2 SFDVKD come from the germline V gene. Trimming took 0 bases from V and 4 from J, leaving 16 bases between them. The CDR3 totals 17 residues. CDR3 in DNA: TGTGCCACCAGTGATTTGAGCGAGGGGGGGCGGGCAGATACGCAGTATTTT. It translates to CATSDLSEGGRADTQYF.

The chain recombines TRBV11-3 with TRBJ2-7, with 8 bases identical to TRBD1. The CDR3 spans 15 residues. Germline V gene sequence: CDR1 SGHNT, CDR2 YENEEA. V was clipped by 1 base and J by 3 bases; unmatched bases: 5. The CDR3 here is CASSLGPGQGYEQYF. The CDR3 DNA follows: TGTGCCAGCAGCTTAGGCCCCGGACAGGGCTACGAGCAGTACTTC.